These T cell receptor beta chains were read from a single sample in a study of technical replicates of blood from a few donors. TCRdb keeps only in-frame clones here, not all; method: immunoSEQ multiplex PCR. The table shows 60,000 to 80,000 clones, with 70% to 90% occurring only once. The sequencing sample was made of PBMCs. These receptors originate from a human donor in good health. Some clones in this sample may be carry-over from other donors' samples. Each CDR3 is given with its conserved first and last residue. The D gene is left open where the match is weak. The listing skips clone size in some rows; elsewhere it reads once, few, many or a size class.

CASSASGGYNEQFF,TGCGCCAGCAGCGCGAGCGGGGGATACAATGAGCAGTTCTTC,TRBV5-1,TRBJ2-1,NA,TRBD2
CASSEIEGSYNSPLHF,TGTGCCAGCAGTGAAATCGAGGGCTCCTATAATTCACCCCTCCACTTT,TRBV6-1,TRBJ1-6,NA,NA
CASRQALAYEQYF,TGTGCCAGCAGGCAAGCTCTGGCCTACGAGCAGTACTTC,TRBV6-5,TRBJ2-7,NA,NA
CSVENPRGGETQYF,TGCAGCGTTGAAAACCCCCGGGGGGGAGAGACCCAGTACTTC,TRBV29-1,TRBJ2-5,NA,TRBD2
CASSPGLAGGPGETQYF,TGTGCCAGCAGCCCCGGTCTAGCGGGAGGGCCGGGGGAGACCCAGTACTTC,TRBV11-2,TRBJ2-5,NA,TRBD2
CASSERMSGGYYGYTF,TGTGCCAGCAGTGAACGTATGTCAGGGGGGTACTATGGCTACACCTTC,TRBV6-1,TRBJ1-2,NA,TRBD1
CASSSHITSGGTGELFF,TGTGCCAGCAGCTCCCACATCACTAGCGGAGGCACCGGGGAGCTGTTTTTT,TRBV4-2,TRBJ2-2,NA,TRBD2
CATSSRDRNNSPLHF,TGTGCCACCAGCAGCCGGGACAGGAATAATTCACCCCTCCACTTT,TRBV15,TRBJ1-6,NA,TRBD1
CASSPRPSTDTQYF,TGTGCCAGCAGCCCGAGGCCTAGCACAGATACGCAGTATTTT,TRBV5-5,TRBJ2-3,NA,NA
CASSLSQGGLDEQFF,TGTGCCAGCAGTTTATCACAGGGAGGGCTGGATGAGCAGTTCTTC,TRBV27,TRBJ2-1,NA,NA
CASSQSLADAEYNEQFF,TGTGCCAGCAGCCAATCATTAGCGGATGCGGAATACAATGAGCAGTTCTTC,TRBV16,TRBJ2-1,once,NA
CASSPNTGELFF,TGTGCCAGCAGTCCTAACACCGGGGAGCTGTTTTTT,TRBV27,TRBJ2-2,NA,NA